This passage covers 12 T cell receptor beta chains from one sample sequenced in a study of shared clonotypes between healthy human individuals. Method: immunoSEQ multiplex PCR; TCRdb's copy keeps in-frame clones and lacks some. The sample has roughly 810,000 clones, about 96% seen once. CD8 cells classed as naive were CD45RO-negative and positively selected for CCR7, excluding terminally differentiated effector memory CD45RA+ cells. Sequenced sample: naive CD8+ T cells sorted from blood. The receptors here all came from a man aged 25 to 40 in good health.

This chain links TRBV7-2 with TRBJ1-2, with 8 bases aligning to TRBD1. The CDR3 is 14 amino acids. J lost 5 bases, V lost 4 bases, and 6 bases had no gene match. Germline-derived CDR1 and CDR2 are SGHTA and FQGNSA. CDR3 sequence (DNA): TGTGCCAGCAGCTCCGGGACAGGCCTATATGGCTACACCTTC. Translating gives CASSSGTGLYGYTF.

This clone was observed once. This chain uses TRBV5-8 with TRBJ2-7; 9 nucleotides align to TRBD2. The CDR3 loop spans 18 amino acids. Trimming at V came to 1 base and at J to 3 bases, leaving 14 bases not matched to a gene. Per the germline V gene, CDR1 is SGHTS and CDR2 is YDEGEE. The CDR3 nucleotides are TGTGCCAGCAGCTTGCCAAGGGGATCAGCGGGAGGTAACTACGAGCAGTACTTC. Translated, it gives CASSLPRGSAGGNYEQYF.

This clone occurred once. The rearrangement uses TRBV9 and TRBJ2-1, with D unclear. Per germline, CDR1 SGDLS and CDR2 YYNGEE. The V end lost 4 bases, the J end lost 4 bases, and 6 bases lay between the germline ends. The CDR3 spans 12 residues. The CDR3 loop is CASSRGYNEQFF. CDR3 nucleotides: TGTGCCAGCAGCAGAGGTTACAATGAGCAGTTCTTC.

For the CDR3, the DNA is TGTGCCAGCAGTTTGTTTAGTGAAGCCAAAAACATTCAGTACTTC. It is translated as CASSLFSEAKNIQYF. The chain joins TRBV28 to TRBJ2-4; D remains ambiguous. This CDR3 is built from 15 residues. Germline CDR1 and CDR2: MDHEN and SYDVKM. V was pared by 3 bases and J by 0 bases, with 9 bases between. Full variable domain (outside the CDR3, taken from reference TRBV28 and TRBJ2-4): DVKVTQSSRYLVKRTGEKVFLECVQDMDHENMFWYRQDPGLGLRLIYFSYDVKMKEKGDIPEGYSVSREKKERFSLILESASTNQTSMYLCASSLFSEAKNIQYFGAGTRLSVL.

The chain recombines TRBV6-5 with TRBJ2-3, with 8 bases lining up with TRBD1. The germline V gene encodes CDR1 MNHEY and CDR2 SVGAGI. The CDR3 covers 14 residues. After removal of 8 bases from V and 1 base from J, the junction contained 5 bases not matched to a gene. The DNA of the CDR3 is TGTGCCAGCCAGGCGGACAGGGGCACAGATACGCAGTATTTT. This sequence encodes CASQADRGTDTQYF.

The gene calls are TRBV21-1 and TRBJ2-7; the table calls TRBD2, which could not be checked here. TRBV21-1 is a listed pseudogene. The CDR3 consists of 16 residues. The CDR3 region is CARDRGISPGAYEQYF. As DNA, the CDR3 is TGTGCCAGGGACCGAGGAATTTCACCGGGGGCCTACGAGCAGTACTTC.

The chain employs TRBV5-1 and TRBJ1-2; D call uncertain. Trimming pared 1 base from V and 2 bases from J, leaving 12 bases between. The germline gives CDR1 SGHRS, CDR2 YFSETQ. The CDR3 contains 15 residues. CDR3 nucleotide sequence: TGCGCCAGCAGCTTGACTGGGAGTTCAAACTATGGCTACACCTTC. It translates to CASSLTGSSNYGYTF.

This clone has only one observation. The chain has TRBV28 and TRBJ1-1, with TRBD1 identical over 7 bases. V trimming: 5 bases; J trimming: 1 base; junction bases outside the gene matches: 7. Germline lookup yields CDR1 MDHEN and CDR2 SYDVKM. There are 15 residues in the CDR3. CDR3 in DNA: TGTGCCAGCAGTCCTATGACAGGGAGGAACACTGAAGCTTTCTTT. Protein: CASSPMTGRNTEAFF.

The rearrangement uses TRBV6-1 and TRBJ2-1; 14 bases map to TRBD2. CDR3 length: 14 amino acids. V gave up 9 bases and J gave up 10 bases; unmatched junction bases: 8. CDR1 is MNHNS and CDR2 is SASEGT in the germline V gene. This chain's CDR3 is CASMGLAGVREQFF. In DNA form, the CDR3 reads TGTGCCAGTATGGGACTAGCGGGAGTACGGGAGCAGTTCTTC.

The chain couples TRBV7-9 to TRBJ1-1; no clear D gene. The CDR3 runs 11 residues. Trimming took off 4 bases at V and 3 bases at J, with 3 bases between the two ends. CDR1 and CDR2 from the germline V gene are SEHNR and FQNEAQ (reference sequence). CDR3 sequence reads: CASSWDTEAFF. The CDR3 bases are TGTGCCAGCAGCTGGGACACTGAAGCTTTCTTT.

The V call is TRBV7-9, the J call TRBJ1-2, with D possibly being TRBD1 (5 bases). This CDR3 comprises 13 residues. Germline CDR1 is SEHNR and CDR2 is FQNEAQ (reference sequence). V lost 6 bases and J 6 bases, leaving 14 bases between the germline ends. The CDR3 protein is CASRSDNLDGYTF. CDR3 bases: TGTGCCAGCAGATCGGACAATCTGGATGGCTACACCTTC.

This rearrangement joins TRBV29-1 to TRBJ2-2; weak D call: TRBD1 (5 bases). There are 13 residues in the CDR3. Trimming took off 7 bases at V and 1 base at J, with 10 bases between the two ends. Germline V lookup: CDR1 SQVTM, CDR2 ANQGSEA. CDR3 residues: CSGSGQNTGELFF. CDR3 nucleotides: TGCAGCGGGTCCGGACAGAACACCGGGGAGCTGTTTTTT.